Sequencing of this T cell receptor (beta chain) was carried out in a study of OX40 agonist ivuxolimab in advanced cancers. Turning to the study itself: Of the patients, three showed partial responses, one with hepatocellular carcinoma and two with cutaneous melanoma.

Sequencing was performed with immunoSEQ multiplex PCR; in TCRdb, only in-frame clones are kept and a portion is missing. This table holds 21,000 or so clones, around nine tenths found once. Individuals having autoimmune disease history or systemic immunosuppression were not enrolled. This TCR came from an adult with an advanced solid tumor such as melanoma, head and neck, liver or kidney cancer. The sample was CD4+ or CD8+ T cells sorted from blood, taken in a trial of the OX40 agonist ivuxolimab.

Here the CDR3 reads CASSTFYEAFF. As DNA, the CDR3 is TGTGCCAGCAGCACGTTTTATGAAGCTTTCTTT. V is TRBV11-2 and J is TRBJ1-1; no definite D call. CDR1 is SGHAT and CDR2 is FQNNGV in the germline V gene. The CDR3 runs to 11 residues. Trimming cost V 5 bases and J 7 bases, with 8 bases left between them. The full variable domain, in which reference TRBV11-2 and TRBJ1-1 provide the parts outside the CDR3, is EAGVAQSPRYKIIEKRQSVAFWCNPISGHATLYWYQQILGQGPKLLIQFQNNGVVDDSQLPKDRFSAERLKGVDSTLKIQPAKLEDSAVYLCASSTFYEAFFGQGTRLTVV.